The clone carrying this T cell receptor beta chain was detected once. The CDR3 contains 12 residues. The germline gives CDR1 KGHSH, CDR2 LQKENI. Trimming removed 4 bases from V and 4 bases from J, with 7 bases in between. The data originate from a study of Ad26.COV2.S vaccination and SARS-CoV-2 variants. Study context: The Ad26.COV2.S arm of the COV1001 trial was where the donor was placed. Ad26.COV2.S was injected intramuscularly once or twice, 56 days apart.

Specified treatment: some 19 received Ad26.COV2.S at low or high dose, single or two shots; about 5 received placebo; per-sample allocation not given. It was on day 63 after the first vaccine or placebo injection that samples were taken. Data came from immunoSEQ multiplex PCR; TCRdb stores just in-frame clones and leaves some out. This table holds about 330,000 clones, 90% found once. V is TRBV18 and J is TRBJ1-2, with unresolved D. This TCR derives from a person between 18 and 65 years old who received the Ad26.COV2.S COVID-19 vaccine or a placebo. Sequenced here: peripheral blood, sampled in a trial of Ad26.COV2.S vaccine versus placebo. The CDR3 loop reads CASSQEFYGYTF. The CDR3 DNA reads as TGTGCCAGCTCACAGGAATTCTATGGCTACACCTTC.